This TCR beta chain stems from a study of cytomegalovirus exposure and HLA in healthy donors. Points on this clone: Antigen specificity is unknown.

Regarding the study as a whole: A later analysis reportedly found fewer N-insertions in an Asian-associated ancestry cluster than the roughly 670-donor mean. There was a cluster of highly shared sequence variants that was likely a sequencing artifact. By HLA locus, TCR association rates varied in a later analysis, with DRB1 showing the most and HLA-C the fewest. The study listed 150 to 200 cytomegalovirus-associated TCR beta chains.

The trim removed 2 bases at V and 3 bases at J, leaving 6 bases unmatched. Germline CDR1 MNHNS, CDR2 SASEGT. The CDR3 loop spans 16 amino acids. A multiplex PCR was run with 60 Vbeta primers and 13 Jbeta primers. Profiled with immunoSEQ multiplex PCR; TCRdb holds only in-frame clones, not every one. The table records 83,000 or so clones, almost 80% of them present only once. The sequencing sample was made of PBMCs. The V call is TRBV6-1, the J call TRBJ2-5, with 10 bases matching TRBD1. This clonotype was obtained from a female donor in good health and CMV-seronegative. Written as DNA, the CDR3 is TGTGCCAGCAGTGAAAGGGCGGGACAGGGGAAAGAGACCCAGTACTTC. This codes for CASSERAGQGKETQYF.